This TCR beta chain was identified in a study of beta chain features in type 1 diabetes (dated by TCRdb to between 2018 and 2020). Regarding the complete study: Patients and healthy donors did not differ in mean age, gender distribution, total cell number or subset yield. Regulatory and stem cell-like memory subsets were obtained from only 8 patients and roughly 8 healthy donors, while naive and central memory subsets were obtained from all 30 or so donors. In the study, recently diagnosed type 1 diabetes patients and matched healthy donors were compared on the TCRB repertoires of their sorted circulating CD4+ T cell subsets. A total of just under 110,000,000 sorted cells were examined across all samples, and RNA yield correlated strongly with the number of cells per subset.

As concerns this clone: Its antigen remains undetermined. Within one base of it there is no much larger clone, and no base qualities were kept.

The entire isolated RNA was reverse transcribed using the High Capacity cDNA Reverse Transcription Kit, and thus expressed TCRB transcripts were sequenced. Deep immunoSEQ sequencing was applied to naive, central memory and regulatory T cell samples, giving an average of approximately 4 million total reads per sample. After sorted cells were lysed in RLT buffer, RNA was extracted with DNase-treated RNeasy Micro or Mini kits, with the choice depending on cell number. Each cell subset was processed separately to prevent cross-contamination, with patient and healthy donor samples processed together. The immunoSEQ multiplex PCR was used to amplify TCRB sequences from cDNA, generating 87-bp fragments that spanned the CDR3 region. Sequencing of the amplicons was done on the Illumina HiSeq platform. In the paper's pipeline: PCR bias was corrected computationally using synthetic template baselines, and reads within Hamming distance 2 were collapsed, with unmergeable singletons discarded. Reads were aligned against IMGT so that V, D and J genes, CDR3 length and insertions or deletions at six rearrangement sites could be assigned. Clonotype counts were normalized to sorted cell number within each subset before computing true diversity and Gini coefficients with the tcR R package. Repertoire sharing was quantified using the overlap coefficient calculated on TCRB nucleotide sequences. TCRdb provides this immuneACCESS table in a form limited to in-frame rearrangements. Some clones are lacking; in checked studies, under half of them reflect an unresolved V gene, and why the rest are absent is not known. V, J and clone size derive from that table, while D and trimming were established from the DNA sequence. Recorded for this sample are around 320,000 clones; 11% to 15% of them occurred a single time. The top ten clonotypes cover roughly 7% of the sample.

Reading the germline V gene gives CDR1 LGHNA and CDR2 YSLEER. V lost 9 bases and J lost 10 bases, and the count of bases not matched to a germline gene is 17. From the cysteine up to the phenylalanine, the CDR3 has a length of 15 residues. Only the CDR3 part of the read is kept: 45 bases, read in frame from the first base. Each donor gave one peripheral blood draw, averaging approximately 0.12 L, which was collected into heparinised tubes. A BD FACSAria II and a panel including CD45RO, CCR7, CD25, CD127, CD95 and CD27 were used to sort naive, central memory, regulatory and stem cell-like memory CD4+ T cells. A purity above 95% was achieved for all sorted populations. PBMCs were isolated right away by Lymphoprep density gradient centrifugation and were stained directly, without culture. So that batch effects would be minimized, each experiment stained and sorted samples in pairs, pairing one healthy donor with one patient.

What the research found in general, with its limitations: Only small numbers of individuals were included in the HLA sub-analyses, which left unresolved whether HLA type had any influence on TCRB rearrangement. At VDJ recombination sites, patients with type 1 diabetes made fewer insertions and deleted more nucleotides, a pattern implying thymic rearrangement abnormalities. In all four CD4+ subsets, TCRB CDR3 length was moderately but significantly shorter in type 1 diabetes patients. The naive, central memory and regulatory TCRB repertoires appeared to resemble one another more closely among patients than among healthy donors. Because cDNA was sequenced instead of genomic DNA, activated cells with high expression could be over-represented, although the groups did not differ in activation or CD3 levels. Shorter templates might have been favored by PCR, but patient and control samples were amplified and corrected together, so both groups would have been affected equally by any skew.

This clonotype was sampled from a man aged 25-45 years in good health. In this chain, TRBV4-3 is recombined with TRBJ2-2; 7 bases in the middle match TRBD2. Sequencing input: central memory CD4+ T cells from blood. The nucleotides are TGCGCCAGTTCTTACCTGGGGGGAGGGCGTTTGGAGCTGTTTTTT. This sequence encodes CASSYLGGGRLELFF.